This TCR beta chain was identified in a study of shared clonotypes between healthy human individuals. Naive CD8 cells comprised CD45RO-negative, CCR7-positively selected cells, excluding terminally differentiated effector memory CD45RA+ cells. V shed 5 bases and J 0 bases; nucleotides not matched to a gene: 1. Per germline, CDR1 MDHEN and CDR2 SYDVKM. The CDR3 length is 15 residues. TCRdb keeps only in-frame clones here, not all; method: immunoSEQ multiplex PCR. In the table there are approximately 720,000 clones, about 91% of which are singletons. The sample taken for sequencing was naive CD8+ T cells sorted from blood. The TCR sequence derives from a man aged 25 to 40 in good health. This sequence joins TRBV28 and TRBJ1-1; 12 bases line up with TRBD1. DNA for the CDR3: TGTGCCAGCAGTGGGACAGGGGGCTTGAACACTGAAGCTTTCTTT. The encoded protein is CASSGTGGLNTEAFF.